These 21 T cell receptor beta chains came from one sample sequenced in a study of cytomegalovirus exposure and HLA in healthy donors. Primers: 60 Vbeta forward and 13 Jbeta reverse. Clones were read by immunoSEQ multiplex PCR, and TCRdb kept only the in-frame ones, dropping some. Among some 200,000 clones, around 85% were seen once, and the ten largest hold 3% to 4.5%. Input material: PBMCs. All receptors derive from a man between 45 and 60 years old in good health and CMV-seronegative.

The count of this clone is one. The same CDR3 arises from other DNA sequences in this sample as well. Written as DNA, the CDR3 is TGCGCCAGCAGCTTGGGGGAGAGCTCCTACAATGAGCAGTTCTTC. This encodes CASSLGESSYNEQFF. V is TRBV5-1 and J is TRBJ2-1, with D maybe TRBD2 (5 bases). Per the germline V gene, CDR1 is SGHRS and CDR2 is YFSETQ. Trimming stripped 0 bases from V and 0 bases from J, with 7 bases between. The CDR3 is 15 amino acids.

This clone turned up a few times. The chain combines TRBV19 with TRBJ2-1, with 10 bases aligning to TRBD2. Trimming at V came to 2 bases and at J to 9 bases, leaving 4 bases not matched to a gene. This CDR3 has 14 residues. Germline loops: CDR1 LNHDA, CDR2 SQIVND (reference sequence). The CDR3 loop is CASSIRSGGVEQFF. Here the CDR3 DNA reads TGTGCCAGTAGTATACGAAGCGGGGGGGTTGAGCAGTTCTTC. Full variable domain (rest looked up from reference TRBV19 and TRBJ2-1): DGGITQSPKYLFRKEGQNVTLSCEQNLNHDAMYWYRQDPGQGLRLIYYSQIVNDFQKGDIAEGYSVSREKKESFPLTVTSAQKNPTAFYLCASSIRSGGVEQFFGPGTRLTVL.

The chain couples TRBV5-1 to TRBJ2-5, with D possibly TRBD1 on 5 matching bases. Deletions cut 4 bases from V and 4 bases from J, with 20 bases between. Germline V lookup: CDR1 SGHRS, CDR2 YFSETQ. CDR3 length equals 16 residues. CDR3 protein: CASSPPLRDSGETQYF. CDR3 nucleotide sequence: TGCGCCAGCAGCCCTCCTCTTCGAGACAGTGGAGAGACCCAGTACTTC.

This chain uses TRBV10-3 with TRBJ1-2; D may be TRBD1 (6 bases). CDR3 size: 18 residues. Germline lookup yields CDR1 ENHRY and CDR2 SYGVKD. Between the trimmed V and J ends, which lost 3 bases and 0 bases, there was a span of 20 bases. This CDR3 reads CAISDRSRGQGPNYGYTF. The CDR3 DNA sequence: TGTGCCATCAGTGACCGTTCCAGGGGTCAGGGCCCTAACTATGGCTACACCTTC.

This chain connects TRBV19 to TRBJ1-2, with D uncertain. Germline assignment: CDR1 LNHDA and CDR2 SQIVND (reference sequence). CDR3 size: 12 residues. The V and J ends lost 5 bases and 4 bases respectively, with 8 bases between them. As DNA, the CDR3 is TGTGCCAGTAGTCGGGTCTCCTATGGCTACACCTTC. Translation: CASSRVSYGYTF.

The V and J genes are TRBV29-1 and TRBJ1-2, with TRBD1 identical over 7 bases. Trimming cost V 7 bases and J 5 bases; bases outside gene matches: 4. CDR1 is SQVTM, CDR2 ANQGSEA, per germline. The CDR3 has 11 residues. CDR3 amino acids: CSGGTVYGYTF. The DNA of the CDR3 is TGCAGCGGTGGGACAGTATATGGCTACACCTTC.

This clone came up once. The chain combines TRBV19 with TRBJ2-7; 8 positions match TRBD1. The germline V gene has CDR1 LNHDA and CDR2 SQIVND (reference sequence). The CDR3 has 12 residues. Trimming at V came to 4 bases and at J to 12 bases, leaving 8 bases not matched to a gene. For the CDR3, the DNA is TGTGCCAGTAGTACCGACAGGGGCCCTCCGTACTTC. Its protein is CASSTDRGPPYF. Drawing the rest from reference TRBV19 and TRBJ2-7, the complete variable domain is DGGITQSPKYLFRKEGQNVTLSCEQNLNHDAMYWYRQDPGQGLRLIYYSQIVNDFQKGDIAEGYSVSREKKESFPLTVTSAQKNPTAFYLCASSTDRGPPYFGPGTRLTVT.

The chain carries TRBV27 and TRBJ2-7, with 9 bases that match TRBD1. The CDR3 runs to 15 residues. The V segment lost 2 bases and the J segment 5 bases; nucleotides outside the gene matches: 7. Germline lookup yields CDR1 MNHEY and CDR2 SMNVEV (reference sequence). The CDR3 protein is CASSLGGQGFDEQYF. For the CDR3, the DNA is TGTGCCAGCAGTTTAGGTGGACAGGGGTTCGACGAGCAGTACTTC.

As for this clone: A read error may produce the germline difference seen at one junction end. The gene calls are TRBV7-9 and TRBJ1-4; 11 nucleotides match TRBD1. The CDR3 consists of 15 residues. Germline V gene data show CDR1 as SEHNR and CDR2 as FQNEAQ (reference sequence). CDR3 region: CSSSGQGAIGEKLFF. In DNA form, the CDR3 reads TGTTCCAGCAGCGGACAGGGGGCAATAGGAGAAAAACTGTTTTTT.

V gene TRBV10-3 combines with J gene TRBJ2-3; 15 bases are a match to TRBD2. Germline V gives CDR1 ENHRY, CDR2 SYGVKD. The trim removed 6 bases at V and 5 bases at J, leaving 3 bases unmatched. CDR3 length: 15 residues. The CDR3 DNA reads TGTGCCATCAGGGAGGGACTAGCGGGAGGAGATACGCAGTATTTT. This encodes CAIREGLAGGDTQYF.

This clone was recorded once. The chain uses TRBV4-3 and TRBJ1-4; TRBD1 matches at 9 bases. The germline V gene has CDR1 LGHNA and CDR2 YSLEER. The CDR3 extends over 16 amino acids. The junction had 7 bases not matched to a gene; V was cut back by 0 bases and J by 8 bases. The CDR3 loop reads CASSQDVGQGGEKLFF. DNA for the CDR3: TGCGCCAGCAGCCAAGACGTGGGACAGGGAGGAGAAAAACTGTTTTTT.

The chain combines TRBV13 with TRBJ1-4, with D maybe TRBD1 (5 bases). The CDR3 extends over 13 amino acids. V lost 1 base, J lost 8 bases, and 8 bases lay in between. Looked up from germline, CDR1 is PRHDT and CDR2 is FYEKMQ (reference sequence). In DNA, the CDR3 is TGTGCCAGCAGCTTAGTGGCAGGGGAAAAACTGTTTTTT. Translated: CASSLVAGEKLFF.

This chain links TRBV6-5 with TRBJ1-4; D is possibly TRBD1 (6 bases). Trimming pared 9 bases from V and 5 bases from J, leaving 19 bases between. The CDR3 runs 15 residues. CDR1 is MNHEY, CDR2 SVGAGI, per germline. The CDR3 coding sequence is TGTGCCAGTAAAATGGACCCGACAGGAAATGAAAAACTGTTTTTT. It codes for CASKMDPTGNEKLFF.

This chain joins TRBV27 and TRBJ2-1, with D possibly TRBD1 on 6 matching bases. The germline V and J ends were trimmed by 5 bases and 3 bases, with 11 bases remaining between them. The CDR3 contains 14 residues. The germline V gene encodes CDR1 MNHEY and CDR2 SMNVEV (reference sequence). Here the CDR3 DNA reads TGTGCCAGCAGTCCTAGGGGGAACTACAATGAGCAGTTCTTC. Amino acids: CASSPRGNYNEQFF.

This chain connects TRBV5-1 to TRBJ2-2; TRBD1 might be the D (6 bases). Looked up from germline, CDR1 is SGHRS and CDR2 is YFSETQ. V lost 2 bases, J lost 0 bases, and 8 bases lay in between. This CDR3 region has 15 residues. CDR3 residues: CASSFYRANTGELFF. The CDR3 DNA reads TGCGCCAGCAGCTTTTACAGGGCGAACACCGGGGAGCTGTTTTTT. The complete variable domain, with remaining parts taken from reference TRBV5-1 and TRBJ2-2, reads KAGVTQTPRYLIKTRGQQVTLSCSPISGHRSVSWYQQTPGQGLQFLFEYFSETQRNKGNFPGRFSGRQFSNSRSEMNVSTLELGDSALYLCASSFYRANTGELFFGEGSRLTVL.

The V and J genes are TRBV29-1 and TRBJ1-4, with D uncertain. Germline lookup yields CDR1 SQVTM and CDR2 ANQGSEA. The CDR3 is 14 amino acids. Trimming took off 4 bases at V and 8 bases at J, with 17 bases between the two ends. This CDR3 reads CSVALPEAAEKLFF. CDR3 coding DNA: TGCAGCGTTGCTCTTCCCGAGGCGGCGGAAAAACTGTTTTTT.

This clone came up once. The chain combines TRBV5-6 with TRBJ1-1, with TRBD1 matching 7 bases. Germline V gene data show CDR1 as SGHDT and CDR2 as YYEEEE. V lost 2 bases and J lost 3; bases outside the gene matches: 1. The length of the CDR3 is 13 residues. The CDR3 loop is CASSLQGYTEAFF. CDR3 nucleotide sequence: TGTGCCAGCAGCTTACAGGGGTACACTGAAGCTTTCTTT.

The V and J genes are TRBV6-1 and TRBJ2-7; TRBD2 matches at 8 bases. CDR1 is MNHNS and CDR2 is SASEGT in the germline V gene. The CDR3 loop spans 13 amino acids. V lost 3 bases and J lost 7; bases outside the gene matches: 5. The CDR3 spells CASSDIGGGEQYF. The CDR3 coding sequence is TGTGCCAGCAGTGACATCGGGGGGGGAGAGCAGTACTTC.

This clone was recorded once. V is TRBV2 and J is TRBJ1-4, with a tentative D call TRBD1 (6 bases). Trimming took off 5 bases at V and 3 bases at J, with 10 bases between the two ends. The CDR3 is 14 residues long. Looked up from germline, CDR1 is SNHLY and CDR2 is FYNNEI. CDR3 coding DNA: TGTGCCAGCAGTCTACAGGGATCTAATGAAAAACTGTTTTTT. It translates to CASSLQGSNEKLFF.

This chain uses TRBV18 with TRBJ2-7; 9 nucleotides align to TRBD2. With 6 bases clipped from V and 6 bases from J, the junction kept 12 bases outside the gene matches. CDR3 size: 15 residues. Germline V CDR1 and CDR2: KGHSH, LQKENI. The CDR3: CASSQRGGGAPEQYF. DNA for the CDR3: TGTGCCAGCTCTCAAAGGGGCGGGGGGGCCCCCGAGCAGTACTTC.

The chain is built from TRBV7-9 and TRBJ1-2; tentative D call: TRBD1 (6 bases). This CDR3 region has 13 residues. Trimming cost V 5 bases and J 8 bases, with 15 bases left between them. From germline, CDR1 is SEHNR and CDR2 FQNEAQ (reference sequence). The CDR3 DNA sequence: TGTGCCAGCAGCAACCGGGGGGCTTTCGGCTACACCTTC. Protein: CASSNRGAFGYTF.